This TCR beta chain was captured by sequencing in a study of cytomegalovirus exposure and HLA in healthy donors. This CDR3 comprises 15 residues. Germline V lookup: CDR1 MGHRA, CDR2 YSYEKL. Healthy bone marrow donors formed the donor group. This clone turned up a few times. Antigen specificity is unknown. Study-wide points: Based on reports, TCR beta sequences accurately predicted HLA-A and HLA-B alleles for most subjects.

The PCR made use of 60 Vbeta and 13 Jbeta primers. Per the original methods: Roughly 80 million unique TCR beta chains, about 11 million of them shared, were counted by a later analysis. Libraries were prepared by immunoSEQ multiplex PCR; TCRdb keeps only in-frame clonotypes and omits some of them. V, J and clone size were drawn from that table, and D and trimming were deduced from the DNA. Of 120,000 or so clones in the sample, approximately 15% were seen once. The origin of this receptor is a woman between 18 and 29 years old in good health and CMV-seronegative. V gene TRBV4-1 combines with J gene TRBJ2-5, with D maybe TRBD2 (5 bases). The closer fit of TRBJ2-7 to the DNA end suggests the J call may be wrong. Sample: PBMCs. The CDR3 is CASSQDASPLYEQYF. The CDR3 DNA reads TGCGCCAGCAGCCAAGATGCTAGCCCCCTCTACGAGCAGTACTTC.